The rows below give T cell receptor beta chains drawn from one sample of a study of cytomegalovirus exposure and HLA in healthy donors. The repertoire was sequenced with immunoSEQ multiplex PCR; TCRdb's copy has only in-frame clones and lacks some. The data contain nearly 100,000 clones, roughly three quarters of them seen just once; the ten biggest clones take up around a fifth. The sample comprised PBMCs. The source is a woman aged 60-75 years in good health and CMV-seropositive. The CDR3 runs from the conserved cysteine through the conserved F or W. A D gene is named only where the DNA matches it firmly. Clone size, where shown, is once, few, many, or a class for clones that have expanded.

j_gene	v_gene	abundance	d_gene	CDR3nt	CDR3aa
TRBJ1-1	TRBV27	NA	TRBD1	TGTGCCAGCAGTCCCGACAGGGCCAACACTGAAGCTTTCTTT	CASSPDRANTEAFF
TRBJ1-2	TRBV5-1	NA	TRBD1	TGCGCCAGCGTCCCGAGAGGGGGCAGAGGCTACACCTTC	CASVPRGGRGYTF
TRBJ1-2	TRBV6-6	NA	NA	TGTGCCAGCACCGCGGGGGGAAACTATGGCTACACCTTC	CASTAGGNYGYTF
TRBJ1-1	TRBV27	NA	NA	TGTGCCAGCAGTTTTCTAGGATCCACTGAAGCTTTCTTT	CASSFLGSTEAFF
TRBJ1-1	TRBV18	NA	NA	TGTGCCAGCTCACCCTCCCAGACTGTGAACACTGAAGCTTTCTTT	CASSPSQTVNTEAFF
TRBJ2-7	TRBV5-1	NA	NA	TGCGCCAGCAGCCTGGGACCGGGAAACGAGCAGTACTTC	CASSLGPGNEQYF
TRBJ1-1	TRBV5-1	few	NA	TGCGCCAGCAGCTTTTGGGGGGAAACTGAAGCTTTCTTT	CASSFWGETEAFF
TRBJ2-6	TRBV29-1	NA	NA	TGCAGCGTCGCCGGTATTTCGACCAACGTCCTGACTTTC	CSVAGISTNVLTF
TRBJ2-7	TRBV5-1	NA	TRBD1	TGCGCCAGCAGCCCCCCCCCGGGACAGGGTTCGTGGGAGCAGTACTTC	CASSPPPGQGSWEQYF
TRBJ2-7	TRBV11-2	NA	TRBD2	TGTGCCAGCAGCCTAAAGACTAGCGGATACGAGCAGTACTTC	CASSLKTSGYEQYF
TRBJ2-1	TRBV5-1	NA	TRBD1	TGCGCCAGCCAACCTCAGACAGGGGGCCCTGGGAACAATGAGCAGTTCTTC	CASQPQTGGPGNNEQFF
TRBJ1-6	TRBV19	NA	TRBD1	TGTGCCAGTAGACAGGGGTGGAATTCACCCCTCCACTTT	CASRQGWNSPLHF
TRBJ2-3	TRBV9	NA	TRBD1	TGTGCCAGCAGCCTAATTCCAGGACAGGGAAGAGAGGGCCAGGCAGATACGCAGTATTTT	CASSLIPGQGREGQADTQYF
TRBJ2-2	TRBV28	NA	TRBD2	TGTGCCAGCGAGCGGGAGACCGGGGAGCTGTTTTTT	CASERETGELFF
TRBJ2-7	TRBV13	NA	TRBD2	TGTGCCAGCGGCGGGAGGGGGTACGAGCAGTACTTC	CASGGRGYEQYF
TRBJ2-2	TRBV27	NA	TRBD1	TGTGCCAGCAGTACCCGGGACAGATACACCGGGGAGCTGTTTTTT	CASSTRDRYTGELFF
TRBJ2-3	TRBV9	NA	NA	TGTGCCAGCAGCGTAAAGGGGTTCACAGATACGCAGTATTTT	CASSVKGFTDTQYF
TRBJ1-4	TRBV6-5	few	TRBD1	TGTGCCAGCAGTTACGCTCGGACAGGGAATGAAAAACTGTTTTTT	CASSYARTGNEKLFF
TRBJ2-2	TRBV4-1	NA	NA	TGCGCCAGCAGCCGTCCGACAGACACCGGGGAGCTGTTTTTT	CASSRPTDTGELFF
TRBJ1-2	TRBV18	NA	TRBD1	TGTGCCAGCTCACCCGGGACAGTCTCCTATGGCTACACCTTC	CASSPGTVSYGYTF
TRBJ2-2	TRBV15	NA	NA	TGTGCCACCAGCAGAGGAGGGCTGTCCGGGGAGCTGTTTTTT	CATSRGGLSGELFF
TRBJ2-2	TRBV4-2	NA	TRBD2	TGTGCCAGCAGCCCCGGACTAGCGAGAACCGGGGAGCTGTTTTTT	CASSPGLARTGELFF
TRBJ1-1	TRBV6-1	NA	NA	TGTGCCAGCAGCTTTTACTACACTGAAGCTTTCTTT	CASSFYYTEAFF
TRBJ1-5	TRBV19	NA	NA	TGTGCCAGCCGGCAAGCGGGCAATCAGCCCCAGCATTTT	CASRQAGNQPQHF
TRBJ2-5	TRBV5-1	NA	NA	TGCGCCAGCAGCTTTTCAGGGCAAGAGACCCAGTACTTC	CASSFSGQETQYF
TRBJ1-2	TRBV20-1	NA	NA	TGCAGTGCTACCTCCTATGGCTACACCTTC	CSATSYGYTF
TRBJ2-6	TRBV27	NA	TRBD1	TGTGCCAGCAGTTTAACACAGGGGACCGCTGGGGCCAACGTCCTGACTTTC	CASSLTQGTAGANVLTF
TRBJ1-2	TRBV14	few	NA	TGTGCCAGCAGCCAAGATCGGGCAGGGTCGAACTATGGCTACACCTTC	CASSQDRAGSNYGYTF
TRBJ1-3	TRBV10-2	NA	TRBD1	TGCGCCAGTAGGGGGACAGGGAGAGGAAACACCATATATTTT	CASRGTGRGNTIYF
TRBJ2-3	TRBV27	NA	NA	TGTGCCAGCAGGGGAGCCTCTCTTAGCACAGATACGCAGTATTTT	CASRGASLSTDTQYF
TRBJ1-1	TRBV28	few	NA	TGTGCCAGCAGTTCATACACTGAAGCTTTCTTT	CASSSYTEAFF
TRBJ1-2	TRBV6-5	NA	NA	TGTGCCAGCAGTACAGGGTCCCATGGCTACACCTTC	CASSTGSHGYTF
TRBJ2-3	TRBV5-1	NA	TRBD2	TGCGCCAGCAGCTTGGCGCGGGAGGGCTCTGGGGGGAGAGATACGCAGTATTTT	CASSLAREGSGGRDTQYF
TRBJ2-7	TRBV7-8	NA	TRBD2	TGTGCCAGCAGCTTGGGCCTAGCGGGAGACGAGCAGTACTTC	CASSLGLAGDEQYF
TRBJ2-2	TRBV19	NA	NA	TGTGCCAGTAGTATGGTAGGGGCTGGCGGGGAGCTGTTTTTT	CASSMVGAGGELFF
TRBJ2-7	TRBV6-6	NA	NA	TGTGCCAGCAGTTACTCGCGGTACGAGCAGTACTTC	CASSYSRYEQYF
TRBJ1-4	TRBV6-1	few	TRBD1	TGTGCCAGCAGTGGATACAGGGGGAGTGAAAAACTGTTTTTT	CASSGYRGSEKLFF
TRBJ2-7	TRBV5-1	few	TRBD1	TGCGCCAGCAGCCCATGGGACCGGGACAGTCCCTACGAGCAGTACTTC	CASSPWDRDSPYEQYF
TRBJ2-6	TRBV4-1	NA	NA	TGCGCCAGCAGCTATTACGCAGGCTCTGGGGCCAACGTCCTGACTTTC	CASSYYAGSGANVLTF